What follows is one TCR beta chain and its context. Its antigen target is currently unknown. Within one base of it there is no much larger clone, and no base qualities were kept. The library was made by PCR. Sequencing relied on an Illumina HiSeq 2500. TCR libraries were prepared with molecular barcoding, using unique molecular identifiers to normalize TCRbeta repertoire quantification. TCRdb redid the processing of the public reads, applying fastp at Q25 and MiXCR, and retained in-frame beta chains. Identical CDR3 protein sequences are pooled into one entry, listed with their most common genes and DNA. This sample holds about 500,000 distinct CDR3 sequences; around a third were observed only once. 2.4% of the sample goes to the ten largest clones. The sample comes from a study of T-cell reconstitution after alpha-beta-depleted transplantation in children listed by TCRdb under 2016. Broadly, across the study: T-cell immune reconstitution after TCRalphabeta/CD19-depleted allogeneic hematopoietic cell transplantation in children was quantitatively tracked in the study by means of TCR repertoire profiling.

The material was PBMCs from the stem cell graft donor, obtained from the stem cell graft. The clonotype comes from a human donor who donated a stem cell graft to a child with aplastic anemia.

The DNA sequence is given as TGTGCCAGCAGCACAGGGGCGGGCACAGATACGCAGTATTTT. It is translated as CASSTGAGTDTQYF. The chain employs TRBV7-9 and TRBJ2-3, and TRBD1 aligns with 7 junction nucleotides. Per the germline V gene (reference sequence), SEHNR is the CDR1 and FQNEAQ is the CDR2. CDR3 length: 14 amino acids, cysteine to phenylalanine. Solely the CDR3 DNA is kept, with 42 bases framed from the first base. Here V drops 5 bases and J drops 1 base, and the junction holds 3 bases not matched to any gene.